The 5 T cell receptor beta chains given below trace back to one sample, sequenced in a study of CD8 T cells in Susac syndrome. With random hexamers, roughly 0.45 to 1 ug RNA was reverse transcribed. TCRdb redid the calling of the immunoSEQ multiplex PCR reads with MiXCR, one entry per CDR3 protein. The repertoire holds approximately 200,000 distinct CDR3 sequences, with about 94% as singletons. Sequences were obtained from CD8+ T cells from PBMCs. These TCRs come from a human donor with multiple sclerosis.

This clonotype was counted once. CDR3 residues: CASSGDGPYEQYF. The CDR3 DNA reads TGTGCCAGCAGTGGGGACGGGCCCTACGAGCAGTACTTC. The chain uses TRBV12-3 or TRBV12-4 and TRBJ2-7; D possibly uses TRBD1 or TRBD2 (5 bases each). This CDR3 region has 13 residues. V lost 5 bases, J lost 2 bases, and 10 bases lay in between.

The chain is built from TRBV4-1 and TRBJ2-7; tentative D call: TRBD2 (7 bases). This CDR3 is 16 amino acids long. The V end was cut by 4 bases, the J end by 3 bases, with 19 bases between. From germline, CDR1 is MGHRA and CDR2 YSYEKL. CDR3 region: CASSPSPGGLNYEQYF. CDR3 in DNA: TGCGCCAGCAGCCCATCTCCCGGGGGGCTTAACTACGAGCAGTACTTC.

This chain connects TRBV2 to TRBJ2-6; D remains ambiguous. The CDR3 has 15 amino acids. Trimming shortened V by 4 bases and J by 0 bases, and 7 bases separated the two germline ends. In germline, CDR1 is SNHLY, CDR2 FYNNEI. In nucleotides, the CDR3 is TGTGCCAGCAGTGCTCACAACTCTGGGGCCAACGTCCTGACTTTC. Translating it yields CASSAHNSGANVLTF.

This chain links TRBV20-1 with TRBJ1-1; tentatively, D is TRBD1 (6 bases). Trimming stripped 2 bases from V and 5 bases from J, with 12 bases between. The germline V gene has CDR1 DFQATT and CDR2 SNEGSKA (reference sequence). CDR3 length: 13 residues. CDR3 DNA: TGCAGTGCTAGACCCGAGGGGGAAACTGAAGCTTTCTTT. Its translation is CSARPEGETEAFF.

This rearrangement joins TRBV10-1 to TRBJ2-3, with 16 bases lining up with TRBD2. The CDR3 spans 20 residues. Per the germline V gene, CDR1 is WNHNN and CDR2 is SYGVQD (reference sequence). V lost 1 base, J lost 4 bases, and 11 bases stayed unmatched. In DNA, the CDR3 is TGCGCCAGCAGTGAGTGGAGAACCGGGACTAGCGGGGGGGATCCAGATACGCAGTATTTT. Its translation: CASSEWRTGTSGGDPDTQYF.